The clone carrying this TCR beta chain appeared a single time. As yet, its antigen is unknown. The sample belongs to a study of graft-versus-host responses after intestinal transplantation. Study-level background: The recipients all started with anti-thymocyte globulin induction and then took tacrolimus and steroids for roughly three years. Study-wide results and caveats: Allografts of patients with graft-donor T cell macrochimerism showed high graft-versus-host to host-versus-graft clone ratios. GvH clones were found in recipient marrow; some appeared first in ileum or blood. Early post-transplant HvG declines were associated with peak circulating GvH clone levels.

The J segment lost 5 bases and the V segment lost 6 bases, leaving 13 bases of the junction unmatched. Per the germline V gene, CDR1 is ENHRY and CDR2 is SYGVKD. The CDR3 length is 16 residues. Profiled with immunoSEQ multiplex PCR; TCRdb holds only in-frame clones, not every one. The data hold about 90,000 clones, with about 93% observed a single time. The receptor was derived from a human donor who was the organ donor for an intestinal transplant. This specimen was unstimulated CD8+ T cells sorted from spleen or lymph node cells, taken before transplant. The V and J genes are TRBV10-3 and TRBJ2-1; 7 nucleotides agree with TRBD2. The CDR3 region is CAISATASGVDNEQFF. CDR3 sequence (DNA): TGTGCCATCAGCGCCACGGCCAGCGGGGTTGACAATGAGCAGTTCTTC.